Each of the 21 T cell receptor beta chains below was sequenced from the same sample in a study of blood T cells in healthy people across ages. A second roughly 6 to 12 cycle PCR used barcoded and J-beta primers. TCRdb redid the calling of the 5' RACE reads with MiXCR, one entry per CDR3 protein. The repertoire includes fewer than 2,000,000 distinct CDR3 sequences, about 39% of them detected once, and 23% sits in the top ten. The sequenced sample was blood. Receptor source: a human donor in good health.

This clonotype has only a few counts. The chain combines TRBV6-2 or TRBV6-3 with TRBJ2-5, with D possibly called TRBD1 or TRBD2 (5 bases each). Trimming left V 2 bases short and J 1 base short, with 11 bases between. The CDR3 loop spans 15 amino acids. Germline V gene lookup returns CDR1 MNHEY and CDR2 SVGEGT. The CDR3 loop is CASSYLVGAQETQYF. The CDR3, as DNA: TGTGCCAGCAGTTACCTAGTCGGGGCCCAAGAGACCCAGTACTTC.

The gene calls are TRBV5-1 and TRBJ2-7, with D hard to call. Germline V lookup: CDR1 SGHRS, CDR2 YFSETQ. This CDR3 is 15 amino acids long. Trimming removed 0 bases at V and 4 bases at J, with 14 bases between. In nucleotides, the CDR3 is TGCGCCAGCAGCTTGGTCGGTCGCCTGGATTACGAGCAGTACTTC. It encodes CASSLVGRLDYEQYF.

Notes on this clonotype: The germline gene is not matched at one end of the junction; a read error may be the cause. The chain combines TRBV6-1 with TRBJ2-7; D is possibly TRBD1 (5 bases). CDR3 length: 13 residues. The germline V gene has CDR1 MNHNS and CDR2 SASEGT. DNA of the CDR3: TGTGCCAGCAGTGAAGGGGGCTCCCCCGAGGAGTACTTC. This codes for CASSEGGSPEEYF.

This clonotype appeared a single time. As DNA, the CDR3 is TGCAGCGTGGCAGAGACAGGGGCGTACGAGCAGTACTTC. It encodes CSVAETGAYEQYF. The chain has TRBV29-1 and TRBJ2-7; 8 nucleotides line up with TRBD1. Germline V lookup: CDR1 SQVTM, CDR2 ANQGSEA. J was trimmed by 4 bases and V by 6 bases; bases with no gene match: 8. CDR3 length equals 13 residues.

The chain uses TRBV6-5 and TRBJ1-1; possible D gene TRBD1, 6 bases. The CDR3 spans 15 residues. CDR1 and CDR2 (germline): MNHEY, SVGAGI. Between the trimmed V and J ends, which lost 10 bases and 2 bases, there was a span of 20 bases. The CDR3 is CATQSGGHQNTEAFF. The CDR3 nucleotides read TGTGCCACCCAAAGCGGGGGCCATCAAAACACTGAAGCTTTCTTT.

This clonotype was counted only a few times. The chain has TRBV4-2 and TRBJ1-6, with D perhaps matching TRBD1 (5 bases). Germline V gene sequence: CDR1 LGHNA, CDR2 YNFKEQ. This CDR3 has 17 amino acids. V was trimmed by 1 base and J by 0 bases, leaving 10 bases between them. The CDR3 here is CASSQVEGRSYNSPLHF. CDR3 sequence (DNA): TGTGCCAGCAGCCAAGTTGAGGGACGCTCCTATAATTCACCCCTCCACTTT.

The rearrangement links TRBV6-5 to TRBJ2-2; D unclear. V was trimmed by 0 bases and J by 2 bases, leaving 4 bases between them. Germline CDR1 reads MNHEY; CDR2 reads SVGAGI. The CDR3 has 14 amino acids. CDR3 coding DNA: TGTGCCAGCAGTTACTCGATCAACACCGGGGAGCTGTTTTTT. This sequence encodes CASSYSINTGELFF.

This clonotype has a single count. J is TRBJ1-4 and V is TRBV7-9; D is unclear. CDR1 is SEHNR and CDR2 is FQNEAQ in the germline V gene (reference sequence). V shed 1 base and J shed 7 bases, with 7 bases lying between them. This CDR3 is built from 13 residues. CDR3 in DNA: TGTGCCAGCAGCTTAGTTTTAAGTGAAAAACTGTTTTTT. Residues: CASSLVLSEKLFF.

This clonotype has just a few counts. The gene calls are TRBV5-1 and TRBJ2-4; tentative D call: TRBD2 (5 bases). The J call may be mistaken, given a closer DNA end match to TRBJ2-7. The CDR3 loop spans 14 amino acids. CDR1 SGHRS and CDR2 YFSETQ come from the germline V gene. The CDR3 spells CASSFGPGNYEQYF. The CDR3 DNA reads TGCGCCAGCAGTTTTGGGCCGGGAAATTACGAGCAGTACTTC.

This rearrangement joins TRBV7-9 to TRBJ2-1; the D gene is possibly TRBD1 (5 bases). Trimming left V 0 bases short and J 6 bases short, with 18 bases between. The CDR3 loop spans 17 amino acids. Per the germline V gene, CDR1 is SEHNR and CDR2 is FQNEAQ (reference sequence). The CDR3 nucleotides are TGTGCCAGCAGCTTAGCGCGATTCGGAAGGGGTGGCAATGAGCAGTTCTTC. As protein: CASSLARFGRGGNEQFF.

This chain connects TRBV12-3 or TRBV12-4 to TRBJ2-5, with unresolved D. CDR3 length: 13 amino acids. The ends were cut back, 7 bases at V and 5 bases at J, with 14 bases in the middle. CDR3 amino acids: CASIGPLVETQYF. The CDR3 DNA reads TGTGCCAGCATCGGACCTCTAGTGGAGACCCAGTACTTC.

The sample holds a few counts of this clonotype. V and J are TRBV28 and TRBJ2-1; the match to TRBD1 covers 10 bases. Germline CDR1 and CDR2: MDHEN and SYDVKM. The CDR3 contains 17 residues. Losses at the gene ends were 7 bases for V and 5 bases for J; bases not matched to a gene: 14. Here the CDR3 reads CASIAPTGGRGDNEQFF. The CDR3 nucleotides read TGTGCCAGCATCGCTCCGACAGGGGGCCGAGGCGACAATGAGCAGTTCTTC.

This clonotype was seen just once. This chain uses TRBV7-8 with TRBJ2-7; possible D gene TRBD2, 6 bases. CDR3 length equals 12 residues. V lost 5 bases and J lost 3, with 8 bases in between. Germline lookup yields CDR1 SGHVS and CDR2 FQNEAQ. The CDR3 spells CASSGRFYEQYF. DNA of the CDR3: TGTGCCAGCAGCGGGAGGTTCTACGAGCAGTACTTC.

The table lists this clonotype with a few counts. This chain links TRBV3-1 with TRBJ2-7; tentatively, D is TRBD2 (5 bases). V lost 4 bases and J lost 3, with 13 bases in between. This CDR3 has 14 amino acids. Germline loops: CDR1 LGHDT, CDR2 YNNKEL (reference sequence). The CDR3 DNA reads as TGTGCCAGCAGCCCGCGAGGGTTATACTACGAGCAGTACTTC. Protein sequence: CASSPRGLYYEQYF.

CDR3 loop: CSPPAGSDEQYF. In DNA form, the CDR3 reads TGCAGCCCCCCTGCGGGATCGGACGAGCAGTACTTC. The V gene is TRBV29-1, the J gene TRBJ2-7; D is perhaps TRBD2 (6 bases). Trimming left V 8 bases short and J 5 bases short, with 16 bases between. In germline, CDR1 is SQVTM, CDR2 ANQGSEA. The CDR3 is 12 residues long.

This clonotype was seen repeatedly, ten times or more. The CDR3 bases are TGTGCCAGCAGCCCCGATCCGGGGAATCAGCCCCAGCATTTT. Its protein product is CASSPDPGNQPQHF. The rearrangement uses TRBV5-5 and TRBJ1-5, with D hard to call. Germline V gene lookup returns CDR1 SGHKS and CDR2 YYEKEE (reference sequence). V was shortened by 4 bases and J by 4 bases, with 12 bases between the two germline ends. The CDR3 has 14 amino acids.

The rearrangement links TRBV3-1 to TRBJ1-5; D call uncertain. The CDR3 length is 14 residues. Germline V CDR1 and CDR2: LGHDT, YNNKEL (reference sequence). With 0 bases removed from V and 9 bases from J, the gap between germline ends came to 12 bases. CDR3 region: CASSQDLPSGPQHF. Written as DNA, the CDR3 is TGTGCCAGCAGCCAAGATTTACCGAGTGGGCCCCAGCATTTT.

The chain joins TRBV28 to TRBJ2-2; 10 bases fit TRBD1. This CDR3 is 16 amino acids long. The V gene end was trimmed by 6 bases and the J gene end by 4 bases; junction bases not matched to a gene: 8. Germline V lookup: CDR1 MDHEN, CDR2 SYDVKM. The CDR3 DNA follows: TGTGCCAGCAGAGCGGACAGGGGGTCTGGCACCGGGGAGCTGTTTTTT. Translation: CASRADRGSGTGELFF. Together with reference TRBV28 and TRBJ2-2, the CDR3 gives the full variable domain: DVKVTQSSRYLVKRTGEKVFLECVQDMDHENMFWYRQDPGLGLRLIYFSYDVKMKEKGDIPEGYSVSREKKERFSLILESASTNQTSMYLCASRADRGSGTGELFFGEGSRLTVL.

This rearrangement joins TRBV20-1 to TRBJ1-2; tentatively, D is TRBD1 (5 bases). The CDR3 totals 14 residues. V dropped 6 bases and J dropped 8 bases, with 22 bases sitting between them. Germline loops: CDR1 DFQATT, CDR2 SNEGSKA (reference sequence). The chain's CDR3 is CSALKRGEGGGYTF. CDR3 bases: TGCAGTGCCCTAAAGAGGGGAGAGGGAGGGGGCTACACCTTC.

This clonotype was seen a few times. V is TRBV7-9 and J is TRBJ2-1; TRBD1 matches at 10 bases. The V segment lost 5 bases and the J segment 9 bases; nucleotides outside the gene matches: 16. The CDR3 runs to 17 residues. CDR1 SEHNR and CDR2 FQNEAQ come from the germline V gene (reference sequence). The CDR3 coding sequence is TGTGCCAGCAGCCACCTGGGGGGGACAGGGGCGGCTATTGAGCAGTTCTTC. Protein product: CASSHLGGTGAAIEQFF.

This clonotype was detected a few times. The CDR3: CASSSGVWTQYF. DNA for the CDR3: TGTGCCAGCAGCTCCGGGGTGTGGACCCAGTACTTC. The J gene is TRBJ2-5, the V gene TRBV7-9; possible D gene TRBD2, 5 bases. From germline, CDR1 is SEHNR and CDR2 FQNEAQ (reference sequence). The CDR3 consists of 12 residues. The germline V and J ends were trimmed by 4 bases and 7 bases, with 10 bases remaining between them.